This is a list of T cell receptor beta chains from one sample in a study of identical twins. TCRdb used MiXCR to reprocess the 5' RACE reads, holding one entry per CDR3 protein. This sample has 1.5 million to 2 million distinct CDR3 sequences, with around 33% found just once. Specimen: cord blood. The source is a newborn girl in good health. The CDR3 runs from the conserved cysteine through the conserved F or W. The D gene is left open where the match is weak.

CASSRGSRLNYGYTF	TRBV7-2	NA
CASSVNSFNTEAFF	TRBV9	NA
CASSSPGDTGIRGEKLFF	TRBV28	NA
CASSGKGSMNTEAFF	TRBV9	NA
CASSPRRHRGPANYGYTF	TRBV5-1	TRBD1
CASSPPKRADTRYF	TRBV18	NA
CSVGQGWYEQYF	TRBV29-1	TRBD1
CASSQRSVVAGALYNEQFF	TRBV4-2	TRBD2
CASSLGDPNEKLFF	TRBV7-9	NA
CSARDEVTEQYF	TRBV20-1	NA
CASNRGSSTNEKLFF	TRBV7-9	NA
CASRRQGDGYGYTF	TRBV19	TRBD1
CASTLSGSISEQYF	TRBV3-1	TRBD2
CAWSVGRGAYGYTF	TRBV30	NA
CASSEYKGRGQETQYF	TRBV25-1	TRBD1
CASSQPGQSSYNEQFF	TRBV3-1	NA
CASSLVGGRFF	TRBV7-9	NA
CSASGGEQKLFF	TRBV20-1	NA
CASSPGTGGLVYEQYF	TRBV12-3/TRBV12-4	TRBD1
CASSLDPGTNYGYTF	TRBV5-1	NA
CASSTPIIGTGGFF	TRBV18	TRBD1
CASLRRSQETQYF	TRBV12-3/TRBV12-4	NA
CAISDEREVYEQYF	TRBV10-3	TRBD2
CASIGQGKGNQPQHF	TRBV6-6	TRBD1
CSVAGLAGGPPYNDQFF	TRBV29-1	TRBD2
CSASPGSTNEKLFF	TRBV20-1	NA
CASSPSHWGSNQPQHF	TRBV12-3/TRBV12-4	NA
CASSVPREVYNEQFF	TRBV11-2	TRBD2
CASSLGTGLAMNEQFF	TRBV7-2	TRBD2
CSARRQGGGYTF	TRBV20-1	TRBD1
CASSFYGRALNEQFF	TRBV28	TRBD2
CATVRWQPQHF	TRBV24-1	NA
CASSYSKGQSGWWYEQFF	TRBV6-5	NA
CASRGGVRVLDTQYF	TRBV6-6	NA
CASSHPSDPGTGDGYTF	TRBV4-2	TRBD1
CAISAMGSSSFADTQYF	TRBV10-3	NA
CSASTTRLGGQFF	TRBV20-1	NA
CASSYEKLGKDTQYF	TRBV5-1	NA
CSAPLTGGGPDTQYF	TRBV20-1	NA
CASSIDLSAGATYEQYF	TRBV19	TRBD2
CASSLREFF	TRBV5-6	NA
CASSDSPMNTEAFF	TRBV12-3/TRBV12-4	NA
CASSERGARTEAFF	TRBV2	NA